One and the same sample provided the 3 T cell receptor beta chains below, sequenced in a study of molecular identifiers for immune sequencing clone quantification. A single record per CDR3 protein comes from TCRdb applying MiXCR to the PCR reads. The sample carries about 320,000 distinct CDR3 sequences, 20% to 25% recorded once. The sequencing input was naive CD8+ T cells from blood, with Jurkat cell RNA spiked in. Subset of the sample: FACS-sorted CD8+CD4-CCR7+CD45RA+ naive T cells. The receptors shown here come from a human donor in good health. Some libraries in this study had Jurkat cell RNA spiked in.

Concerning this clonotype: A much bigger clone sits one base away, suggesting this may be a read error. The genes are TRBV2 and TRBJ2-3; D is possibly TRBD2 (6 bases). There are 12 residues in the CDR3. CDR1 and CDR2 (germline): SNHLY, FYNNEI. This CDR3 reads CASRTTRDTRYF. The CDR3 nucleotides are TGTGCCAGCAGGACGACTAGGGATACGCGGTATTTT.

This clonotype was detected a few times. The CDR3: CATSSTGTEAFF. The DNA of the CDR3 is TGTGCCACCAGCTCTACTGGCACTGAAGCTTTCTTT. The chain combines TRBV15 with TRBJ1-1; D is ambiguous. The CDR3 length is 12 residues. Trimming took off 5 bases at V and 4 bases at J, with 8 bases between the two ends. Germline V gene lookup returns CDR1 LNHNV and CDR2 YYDKDF (reference sequence). The whole variable domain, remainder taken from reference TRBV15 and TRBJ1-1, is DAMVIQNPRYQVTQFGKPVTLSCSQTLNHNVMYWYQQKSSQAPKLLFHYYDKDFNNEADTPDNFQSRRPNTSFCFLDIRSPGLGDTAMYLCATSSTGTEAFFGQGTRLTVV.

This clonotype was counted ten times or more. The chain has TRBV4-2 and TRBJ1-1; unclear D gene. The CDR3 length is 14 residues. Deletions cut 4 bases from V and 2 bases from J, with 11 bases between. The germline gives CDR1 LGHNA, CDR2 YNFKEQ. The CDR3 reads CASSPLPTNTEAFF. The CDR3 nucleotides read TGTGCCAGCAGCCCTCTCCCGACCAACACTGAAGCTTTCTTT.